This TCR beta chain was sequenced in a study of cytomegalovirus exposure and HLA in healthy donors. Across the whole study: Later analysis reported that the roughly 110 validation repertoires shared the platform of the roughly 670 first-cohort repertoires. Study-level points and caveats: Among TCR beta chains, those listed as cytomegalovirus-associated numbered about 160. A few CMV-associated chains proved CMV antigen-specific in vitro.

This table comes from immunoSEQ multiplex PCR, and its TCRdb copy is limited to in-frame clones, with some not included. The sample includes roughly 270,000 clones, roughly 90% of them seen just once. V dropped 6 bases and J dropped 8 bases, with 17 bases sitting between them. Germline V lookup: CDR1 SNHLY, CDR2 FYNNEI. The CDR3 sequence is 14 residues long. A note on this clone: As yet, its antigen is unknown.

The J gene is TRBJ2-1, the V gene TRBV2, with D possibly being TRBD2 (5 bases). Input material: PBMCs. The source is a woman between 18 and 29 years old in good health and CMV-seronegative. CDR3 DNA: TGTGCCAGCAGGCCACTAGTCGGCACTGATGAGCAGTTCTTC. It encodes CASRPLVGTDEQFF.